This T cell receptor (beta chain) was identified in a study of T cells in women clearing cervical HPV infection. Whole-study context: Case blood was drawn when the lesion was first found; control blood after infection became undetectable.

In regard to this clone: The antigen is unknown. The same CDR3 arises from other DNA sequences in this sample as well.

Genomic DNA, averaging approximately 1,200 ng per sample, yielded TCR beta CDR3 via immunoSEQ. Clones were sequenced by immunoSEQ multiplex PCR, and TCRdb holds only the in-frame ones, with some missing. The sample features approximately 16,000 clones, with more than 9% in its top ten. Study-level findings and limits: CIN3+ cases had significantly higher TCR richness than controls; evenness did not differ.

The sequenced sample was blood buffy coat. This receptor was identified in a woman aged 18 to 75 with a cervical HPV16 infection that either progressed to CIN3+ or cleared (not recorded which).

The CDR3 loop is CASSRTSGPYNEQFF. CDR3 bases read: TGTGCCAGCAGTCGGACTAGCGGGCCCTACAATGAG. The chain combines TRBV7-2 with TRBJ2-1; TRBD2 aligns across 11 bases. The CDR3 is cut off 3 residues early in the read; its end comes from the germline J gene. CDR3 length: 15 residues. The V gene end was trimmed by 6 bases and the J gene end by 2 bases; junction bases not matched to a gene: 3. Germline assignment: CDR1 SGHTA and CDR2 FQGNSA.